These 8 T cell receptor beta chains were sequenced from one sample in a study of CD8 T cells in Susac syndrome. The RNA, about 0.45 to 1 ug, was put through reverse transcription using random hexamers. TCRdb independently ran MiXCR on the immunoSEQ multiplex PCR reads; one entry per CDR3 protein. The repertoire has over 150,000 distinct CDR3 sequences, just under 95% of them found once; the top ten carry approximately 0.099%. Input material: CD4+ T cells from PBMCs. The receptor set was obtained from a human donor with Susac syndrome.

The chain couples TRBV29-1 to TRBJ2-1; D call uncertain. The germline V and J ends were trimmed by 0 bases and 0 bases, with 6 bases remaining between them. Per germline, CDR1 SQVTM and CDR2 ANQGSEA. The CDR3 loop spans 14 amino acids. The CDR3 sequence is CSVEEESSYNEQFF. For the CDR3, the DNA is TGCAGCGTTGAAGAAGAGAGCTCCTACAATGAGCAGTTCTTC.

This clonotype was seen only once. The chain is built from TRBV28 and TRBJ1-1; a weak D match, TRBD1 (6 bases). Germline V lookup: CDR1 MDHEN, CDR2 SYDVKM. Trimming stripped 4 bases from V and 4 bases from J, with 22 bases between. The CDR3 is 17 residues long. The CDR3 DNA reads TGTGCCAGCAGTTACCAACAGACAGGCCGTCTCAGCACTGAAGCTTTCTTT. Its protein is CASSYQQTGRLSTEAFF.

This chain uses TRBV6-1 with TRBJ1-5; D uncertain. Germline V lookup: CDR1 MNHNS, CDR2 SASEGT. The CDR3 length is 16 residues. Trimming cost V 2 bases and J 0 bases, with 11 bases left between them. The CDR3 region is CASSERKFHSNQPQHF. The DNA for the CDR3 is TGTGCCAGCAGTGAACGGAAGTTCCATAGCAATCAGCCCCAGCATTTT.

The chain employs TRBV18 and TRBJ2-7; weak D call: TRBD1 (6 bases). This CDR3 has 15 residues. Trimming removed 2 bases from V and 7 bases from J, with 18 bases in between. Germline V gene lookup returns CDR1 KGHSH and CDR2 LQKENI. The CDR3 nucleotides read TGTGCCAGCTCACCATCCGCCCCCGGGACACTTGAGCAGTACTTC. This gives the protein CASSPSAPGTLEQYF.

This clonotype was counted a single time. The rearrangement links TRBV9 to TRBJ2-7; 9 bases line up with TRBD2. The CDR3 has 15 residues. In germline, CDR1 is SGDLS, CDR2 YYNGEE. The ends lost 0 bases at V and 6 bases at J; junction bases unmatched: 7. CDR3 residues: CASSVGWREGAEQYF. In DNA form, the CDR3 reads TGTGCCAGCAGCGTAGGGTGGCGGGAGGGGGCCGAGCAGTACTTC.

The chain combines TRBV9 with TRBJ2-7; 7 bases agree with TRBD2. Germline loops: CDR1 SGDLS, CDR2 YYNGEE. V gave up 0 bases and J gave up 2 bases; unmatched junction bases: 2. CDR3 length: 14 residues. CDR3: CASSVGGGTYEQYF. DNA of the CDR3: TGTGCCAGCAGCGTAGGCGGGGGAACCTACGAGCAGTACTTC.

This chain joins TRBV9 and TRBJ2-5; 9 bases are shared with TRBD1. The CDR3 sequence is 15 residues long. Germline V lookup: CDR1 SGDLS, CDR2 YYNGEE. V gave up 3 bases and J gave up 4 bases; unmatched junction bases: 7. The DNA of the CDR3 is TGTGCCAGCAGCGCCGGACAGGGGAAGGGAGAGACCCAGTACTTC. Translation: CASSAGQGKGETQYF.

The chain combines TRBV7-9 with TRBJ2-5; TRBD1 agrees at 8 bases. The CDR3 consists of 14 residues. Germline V lookup: CDR1 SEHNR, CDR2 FQNEAQ (reference sequence). With 5 bases clipped from V and 2 bases from J, the junction kept 4 bases outside the gene matches. CDR3 in amino acids: CASSRRQGQETQYF. CDR3 sequence (DNA): TGTGCCAGCAGCCGTAGACAGGGGCAAGAGACCCAGTACTTC.